The subject of this entry is one T cell receptor beta chain. Its antigen is currently unknown. The sample originates from a study of tumor-infiltrating lymphocytes in primary liver carcinoma. TCR beta cDNA was reverse-transcribed from around 0.55 ug of total RNA. The reaction used a constant-region primer and ProtoScript II reverse transcriptase. Slightly modified ARM-PCR served as the procedure for the TCR beta libraries. These libraries came from three rounds of nested multiplex PCR. A C-beta reverse primer was combined with TRBV1-TRBV30 forward primers in the first two PCR rounds, and each round had approximately 9 cycles. MiXCR was run by TCRdb on the multiplex PCR reads, yielding one entry per CDR3 protein. This repertoire shows 150,000 to 200,000 distinct CDR3 sequences, about 82% found once; its top ten account for 15% to 20%. The study's findings and limits: Only about 8-25% of top clones appeared in all five tumor regions. Tumors had a top-250-clone fraction that was significantly higher than blood (p = 0.039).

The CDR3 is 13 amino acids. Germline V gene data show CDR1 as MDHEN and CDR2 as SYDVKM. V lost 1 base and J lost 9, with 12 bases in between. The approximately 17-32 mg bulk tissue piece was not sorted before simultaneous RNA and DNA extraction. Subjects presented with primary liver carcinoma managed by surgical resection. The TCR sequence derives from a man aged 40-49 years with primary liver carcinoma and hepatitis B virus infection. The material sequenced was tumor tissue from primary liver carcinoma. The gene calls are TRBV28 and TRBJ2-5, with a tentative D call TRBD2 (6 bases). CDR3 residues: CASSLYPGGAQYF. The CDR3 region has the DNA TGTGCCAGCAGTTTATATCCCGGCGGGGCCCAGTACTTC.